This T cell receptor (beta chain) was recovered during a study of T-cell memory formation after mild COVID-19 (dated by TCRdb to about 2021). For context, the study as a whole: TCR sequence clusters from the two donors were found to be largely donor specific. In a couple of donors, T-cell clones that expanded and contracted after mild COVID-19 were tracked by sequencing TCRalpha and TCRbeta repertoires over time. The cohort was made up of two young adult volunteers, one female and one male, who were previously healthy.

A word on this clonotype: What this receptor recognizes is not known. One base away there is no much larger clone; base qualities are not given.

The instrument was an Illumina NovaSeq 6000. Using 5'RACE with constant-segment primers, TCRalpha and TCRbeta cDNA libraries were constructed, with sample barcodes and unique molecular identifiers added in the process. RNA was extracted from every sample with Trizol reagent. The libraries were amplified in two PCR steps, and the second step added a second sample barcode and Illumina TruSeq adapters. The libraries were sequenced on an Illumina NovaSeq using 2 x 150 bp paired-end reads. On the study's bioinformatics: The reads were demultiplexed and collapsed into UMI-guided consensus sequences using migec v1.2.7. Using mixcr v2.1.11, UMI consensuses were aligned to TRA and TRB V and J templates and then assembled into clonotypes. Expanded or contracted clonotypes were those called significant by both edgeR and NoisET, with noise models trained on biological replicates. edgeR calls used a false discovery rate-adjusted p below 0.01 and a log2 fold-change threshold of 1. As an exploratory analysis of dynamics, PCA with hierarchical clustering was applied to max-normalized trajectories of the 1000 most abundant clonotypes. Separately sequenced CD4+ and CD8+ repertoires were used to assign the CD4 or CD8 phenotype of responding clones. TCRdb reworked the public reads: Q25 trimming with fastp, MiXCR clone assembly, productive beta chains retained. A single entry per CDR3 protein holds the most common genes and DNA from its merged rows. What appears here as the V and J calls and clone size reflects TCRdb's work, not the paper's. The sample records 470,000 or so distinct CDR3 sequences, roughly 18% of which are singletons. The ten largest clones add up to 9% to 15% of the sample.

Ficoll-Paque density gradient centrifugation was used to isolate PBMCs. From its cysteine to its phenylalanine, the CDR3 spans 17 amino acids. Only the CDR3 portion is preserved as DNA: 51 bases, with reading frame beginning at the first base. Trimming accounts for 2 bases at V and 0 bases at J, while the number of junction bases matched to no gene is 2. Based on the germline V gene, the CDR1 and CDR2 sequences are SGHTA and FQGTGA. The study at large found these results: Whether the second-wave clones peaking on day 37 were SARS-CoV-2 specific was not confirmed. Contracting CD4+ clones were located mainly in the CM and EM memory subsets, whereas CD8+ clones were found to be enriched in EMRA. The study included only a couple of mild cases, and larger cohorts that include severe cases with pre-infection samples were judged to be necessary. The detection of some responding clones in pre-infection memory suggests that pre-existing cross-reactive memory T cells joined the SARS-CoV-2 response. Clones contracting from day 15 to 85 had balanced CD4/CD8 phenotypes, while a second wave expanding from day 15 to 37 was biased towards CD4+.

This receptor chain uses TRBV7-3 and TRBJ2-2, and 11 junction bases match TRBD2. The receptor's source is an adult woman who had mild COVID-19 (a few samples of this study predate the infection). The sample titles of this study are shuffled in the database, so cell type and time point are left out; the donor was told from shared clones. Sequencing used PBMCs or a T cell subset sorted from them (not recorded which). The CDR3 reads as follows: CASSLGTSGANTGELFF. The DNA sequence reads TGTGCCAGCAGCTTAGGGACTAGCGGTGCGAACACCGGGGAGCTGTTTTTT.